This section outlines one T cell receptor beta chain sequence together with its context. Its antigen is still unknown. This sample is drawn from a study of T cell responses to AZD1222 COVID-19 vaccine. Per the germline V gene, CDR1 is LGHNT and CDR2 is FRNRAP. V trimming: 0 bases; J trimming: 12 bases; junction bases outside the gene matches: 9. The CDR3 loop spans 14 amino acids. Using immunoSEQ multiplex PCR, the repertoire was profiled, and TCRdb retains in-frame clones only, with some absent. The sample holds about 130,000 clones, around 86% seen once. The study, taken as a whole, reports: The sample set comprised mostly white British donors with more females, and clonal diversity was possibly underestimated. Vaccination with two AZD1222 doses was followed by a rise in Spike-specific TCR breadth and depth.

This material consisted of peripheral blood, taken on day 0 of AZD1222 vaccination. The chain uses TRBV12-5 and TRBJ1-1, with 8 bases lining up with TRBD1. The origin of this receptor is an adult in good health. DNA for the CDR3: TGTGCTAGTGGTTTGGTACATTACAGGGGGATGTCTTTCTTT. It encodes CASGLVHYRGMSFF.